What follows are 5 T cell receptor beta chains derived from one specimen sequenced in a study of tumor-infiltrating lymphocytes in primary liver carcinoma. The study co-extracted DNA and RNA from 20-30 mg of unsorted bulk tissue. Researchers generated TCR beta cDNA from about 530 ng of total RNA, relying on a constant-region primer. Slightly modified ARM-PCR served as the procedure for the TCR beta libraries. These libraries came from three rounds of nested multiplex PCR. The opening two PCR rounds, 10 cycles each, paired TRBV1-TRBV30 forward primers with a C-beta reverse primer. TCRdb re-derived calls from the multiplex PCR reads in MiXCR, one entry per CDR3 protein. The sample consists of around 60,000 distinct CDR3 sequences, about two thirds of them appearing once. Sequencing was performed on liver tumor tissue from sampling region 4. As to subset: tumor region T4, right-lateral pole. All receptors derive from a man in his forties with primary liver carcinoma and hepatitis B virus infection.

A remark on this clonotype: A junction boundary mismatches the germline segment, possibly from a read error. The chain combines TRBV11-1 with TRBJ2-4, with 10 positions matching TRBD2. Per the germline V gene, CDR1 is SGHAT and CDR2 is FQDESV (reference sequence). CDR3 length: 17 residues. The CDR3 here is CVSSFLGTSVTKNIQYF. CDR3 bases: TGTGTCAGCAGCTTTCTCGGGACTAGCGTGACCAAAAACATTCAGTACTTC.

With regard to this clonotype: One end of the junction varies from germline; a read error may be responsible. The rearrangement uses TRBV12-5 and TRBJ1-2; 9 bases map to TRBD1. CDR1 is LGHNT, CDR2 FRNRAP, per germline. The CDR3 covers 15 residues. The CDR3 coding sequence is TGTGCTTGTGGTTTGTCCACAGGGGGCGGTCATGACTACACCTTC. Translated, it gives CACGLSTGGGHDYTF.

Comments on this clonotype: This CDR3 is missing its conserved last phenylalanine or tryptophan, likely due to a read error. The rearrangement uses TRBV7-9 and TRBJ1-1, with unresolved D. Germline loops: CDR1 SEHNR, CDR2 FQNEAQ (reference sequence). The CDR3 totals 8 residues. The CDR3 DNA is TGTACCCCTCCTGACGCTTTCATT. As protein: CTPPDAFI.

The chain has TRBV12-3 or TRBV12-4 and TRBJ1-4; a weak D match, TRBD1 (5 bases). Trimming stripped 8 bases from V and 7 bases from J, with 14 bases between. The length of the CDR3 is 13 residues. For the CDR3, the DNA is TGTGCCAGCGTTTTAGCAGGGACTGAAAAACTGTTTTTT. Protein sequence: CASVLAGTEKLFF.

On this clonotype: At one end, the junction sequence differs from germline, possibly due to a read error. The V and J genes are TRBV29-1 and TRBJ2-1; possibly TRBD1 for D (7 bases). The germline V gene encodes CDR1 SQVTM and CDR2 ANQGSEA. This CDR3 is built from 12 residues. This chain's CDR3 is CSARQGGNGQFF. The CDR3 DNA reads TGCAGCGCTAGGCAGGGGGGAAATGGGCAGTTCTTC.